These 10 T cell receptor beta chains came from one sample sequenced in a study of T cell responses to AZD1222 COVID-19 vaccine. TCRdb's copy holds only in-frame clones and misses some; the assay was immunoSEQ multiplex PCR. This table holds approximately 140,000 clones, about 90% found once. The input for sequencing was peripheral blood, taken 28 days after the second AZD1222 dose. These receptors all stem from an adult who received the AZD1222 COVID-19 vaccine.

V and J are TRBV28 and TRBJ1-1; perhaps TRBD1 as D (6 bases). Germline V gene lookup returns CDR1 MDHEN and CDR2 SYDVKM. Trimming removed 6 bases from V and 11 bases from J, with 19 bases in between. This CDR3 has 13 amino acids. The CDR3 coding sequence is TGTGCCAGCAGACTCTCGGACAGACAGTATGCTTTCTTT. Residues: CASRLSDRQYAFF.

This clone was observed once. The genes are TRBV9 and TRBJ1-2; TRBD1 matches 8 bases. V lost 1 base to trimming and J lost 1 base; unmatched junction nucleotides: 3. Germline V gene data show CDR1 as SGDLS and CDR2 as YYNGEE. The CDR3 contains 15 residues. CDR3 protein: CASSVKTGGNYGYTF. CDR3 coding DNA: TGTGCCAGCAGCGTAAAAACAGGGGGTAACTATGGCTACACCTTC.

The genes are TRBV2 and TRBJ1-1, with D tentatively TRBD1 (5 bases). Trimming stripped 6 bases from V and 10 bases from J, with 15 bases between. CDR1 is SNHLY and CDR2 is FYNNEI in the germline V gene. The CDR3 loop spans 12 amino acids. The CDR3 is CASSRGGSGAFF. The CDR3 bases are TGTGCCAGCAGCCGCGGGGGAAGTGGAGCTTTCTTT.

With respect to this clone: This sample includes further DNA sequences coding for the same CDR3. V usage is TRBV28 and J usage is TRBJ1-4, with D uncertain. Trimming cost V 3 bases and J 0 bases, with 8 bases left between them. This CDR3 region has 15 residues. Germline CDR1 MDHEN, CDR2 SYDVKM. This CDR3 is CASSLGGATNEKLFF. CDR3 nucleotide sequence: TGTGCCAGCAGTTTGGGCGGGGCAACTAATGAAAAACTGTTTTTT.

This rearrangement joins TRBV5-1 to TRBJ2-2; TRBD2 might be the D (5 bases). Trimming took 4 bases from V and 5 from J, leaving 15 bases between them. CDR1 is SGHRS, CDR2 YFSETQ, per germline. The CDR3 contains 15 residues. As DNA, the CDR3 is TGCGCCAGCAGCCCCGGAGGTAGTGGTACCGGGGAGCTGTTTTTT. It yields the protein CASSPGGSGTGELFF.

The rearrangement links TRBV28 to TRBJ1-3; D is undetermined. The germline gives CDR1 MDHEN, CDR2 SYDVKM. The CDR3 consists of 12 residues. Trimming took 7 bases from V and 2 from J, leaving 6 bases between them. The CDR3 DNA follows: TGTGCCAGCACCTCGACTGGAAACACCATATATTTT. The encoded protein is CASTSTGNTIYF.

The chain uses TRBV10-3 and TRBJ2-5; D is unresolved. The CDR3 totals 11 residues. Trimming removed 6 bases from V and 5 bases from J, with 7 bases in between. Germline-derived CDR1 and CDR2 are ENHRY and SYGVKD. The CDR3 DNA sequence: TGTGCCATCAGGGACGGCGAGACCCAGTACTTC. This gives the protein CAIRDGETQYF.

V and J are TRBV15 and TRBJ1-1; D call uncertain. The CDR3 runs 13 residues. V lost 4 bases to trimming and J lost 3 bases, with 9 bases between them. Germline CDR1 reads LNHNV; CDR2 reads YYDKDF (reference sequence). CDR3 DNA: TGTGCCACCAGCATGGGCCGATACACTGAAGCTTTCTTT. It translates to CATSMGRYTEAFF.

The J gene is TRBJ1-6, the V gene TRBV30; D gene uncertain. Germline CDR1 reads GTSNPN; CDR2 reads SVGIG (reference sequence). This CDR3 spans 14 amino acids. V shed 4 bases and J shed 9 bases, with 16 bases lying between them. The CDR3 sequence: CAWTAGSIGSPLHF. The CDR3 DNA reads TGTGCCTGGACCGCCGGGTCCATAGGTTCACCCCTCCACTTT.

The chain joins TRBV19 to TRBJ1-1; TRBD1 matches 7 bases. Germline V gene sequence: CDR1 LNHDA, CDR2 SQIVND (reference sequence). This CDR3 is 14 amino acids long. J gave up 1 base and V 8 bases, and 7 bases lay outside the gene matches. CDR3 amino acids: CASRTTGRNTEAFF. The CDR3 nucleotides are TGTGCCAGTCGTACGACAGGGCGGAACACTGAAGCTTTCTTT.